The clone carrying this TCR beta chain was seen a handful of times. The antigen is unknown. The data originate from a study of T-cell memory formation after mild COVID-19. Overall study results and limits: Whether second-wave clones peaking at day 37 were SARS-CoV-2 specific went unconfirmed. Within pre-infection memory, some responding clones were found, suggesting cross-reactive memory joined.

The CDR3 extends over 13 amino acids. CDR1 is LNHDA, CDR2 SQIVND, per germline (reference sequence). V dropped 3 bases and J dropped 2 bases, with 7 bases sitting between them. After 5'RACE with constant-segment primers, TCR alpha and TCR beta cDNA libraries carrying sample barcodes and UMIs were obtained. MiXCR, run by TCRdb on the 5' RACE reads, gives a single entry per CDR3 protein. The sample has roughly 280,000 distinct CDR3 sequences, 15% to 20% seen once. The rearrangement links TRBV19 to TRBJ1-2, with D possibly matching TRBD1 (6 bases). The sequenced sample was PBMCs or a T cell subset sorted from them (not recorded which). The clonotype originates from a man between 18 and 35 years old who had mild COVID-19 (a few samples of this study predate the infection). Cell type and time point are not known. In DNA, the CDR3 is TGTGCCAGTAGTATTACAGGGAACTATGGCTACACCTTC. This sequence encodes CASSITGNYGYTF.